The 17 T cell receptor beta chains below were found in one sample sequenced in a study of identical twins. TCRdb reanalysed the 5' RACE reads using MiXCR and keeps one entry per CDR3 protein. This table holds 690,000 or so distinct CDR3 sequences, 5.5% to 6.5% found once. Source material: naive T cells sorted from blood. These receptors originate from a man between 18 and 29 years old in good health.

The chain uses TRBV20-1 and TRBJ2-1, with a weak D call TRBD2 (5 bases). Germline V CDR1 and CDR2: DFQATT, SNEGSKA (reference sequence). This CDR3 region has 17 residues. With 0 bases removed from V and 0 bases from J, the gap between germline ends came to 15 bases. CDR3 nucleotides: TGCAGTGCTAGAGATTCTGAGGGAATACGCTCCTACAATGAGCAGTTCTTC. Its protein is CSARDSEGIRSYNEQFF.

This clonotype was found a few times. The chain joins TRBV30 to TRBJ2-1, with D unresolved. The V and J ends lost 2 bases and 2 bases respectively, with 13 bases between them. The germline V gene has CDR1 GTSNPN and CDR2 SVGIG (reference sequence). CDR3 size: 15 residues. The CDR3 here is CAWSTNAGTYNEQFF. DNA for the CDR3: TGTGCCTGGAGTACTAATGCAGGAACCTACAATGAGCAGTTCTTC. Combining the CDR3 with reference TRBV30 and TRBJ2-1 gives the whole variable domain SQTIHQWPATLVQPVGSPLSLECTVEGTSNPNLYWYRQAAGRGLQLLFYSVGIGQISSEVPQNLSASRPQDRQFILSSKKLLLSDSGFYLCAWSTNAGTYNEQFFGPGTRLTVL.

Many counts were recorded for this clonotype. CDR3 residues: CASSSLAGTGLIDTQYF. CDR3 DNA sequence: TGCGCCAGCAGCTCTCTTGCCGGGACAGGGTTAATAGATACGCAGTATTTT. The chain links TRBV5-1 to TRBJ2-3; 9 positions agree with TRBD1. The V and J ends lost 3 bases and 5 bases, in that order; junction bases with no gene match: 13. The CDR3 consists of 17 residues. CDR1 and CDR2 (germline): SGHRS, YFSETQ. Combining the CDR3 with reference TRBV5-1 and TRBJ2-3 gives the whole variable domain KAGVTQTPRYLIKTRGQQVTLSCSPISGHRSVSWYQQTPGQGLQFLFEYFSETQRNKGNFPGRFSGRQFSNSRSEMNVSTLELGDSALYLCASSSLAGTGLIDTQYFGPGTRLTVL.

This clonotype was seen at least ten times. The J gene is TRBJ2-5, the V gene TRBV10-3; 11 nucleotides line up with TRBD2. CDR3 size: 14 residues. The germline gives CDR1 ENHRY, CDR2 SYGVKD. V shed 10 bases and J 4 bases; nucleotides not matched to a gene: 8. This CDR3 reads CATALAGVSETQYF. The CDR3 DNA is TGTGCCACTGCACTAGCGGGAGTGTCAGAGACCCAGTACTTC.

This clonotype has just a few counts. The chain employs TRBV11-2 and TRBJ2-3; D is perhaps TRBD2 (7 bases). The germline CDR1 and CDR2 sequences are SGHAT and FQNNGV. Deletions cut 4 bases from V and 2 bases from J, with 16 bases between. This CDR3 has 16 amino acids. The CDR3 loop is CASSSPWGGNTDTQYF. CDR3 nucleotides: TGTGCCAGCAGCTCCCCTTGGGGGGGCAACACAGATACGCAGTATTTT.

This clonotype was observed a handful of times. This sequence joins TRBV7-9 and TRBJ2-7; 7 bases are shared with TRBD1. This CDR3 has 16 amino acids. Germline CDR1 SEHNR, CDR2 FQNEAQ (reference sequence). Trimming took 3 bases from V and 3 from J; bases not matched to a gene: 11. The CDR3 is CASSFPAGQARYEQYF. Here the CDR3 DNA reads TGTGCCAGCAGCTTCCCCGCAGGACAGGCTCGCTACGAGCAGTACTTC.

This clonotype was found a few times. The J gene is TRBJ1-2, the V gene TRBV12-3 or TRBV12-4; D is uncertain. The CDR3 is made up of 17 amino acids. The V end was cut by 5 bases, the J end by 6 bases, with 25 bases between. CDR3 in amino acids: CASSPVPVARGGDGYTF. DNA of the CDR3: TGTGCCAGCAGTCCCGTCCCGGTAGCCCGGGGAGGAGATGGCTACACCTTC.

This clonotype was counted at least ten times. The genes are TRBV20-1 and TRBJ2-3; the match to TRBD1 covers 8 bases. Germline V lookup: CDR1 DFQATT, CDR2 SNEGSKA (reference sequence). Unmatched junction bases numbered 12, after V lost 2 bases and J lost 8 bases. The CDR3 spans 15 residues. The CDR3 protein is CSARSRTGNDGTQYF. The CDR3 DNA reads TGCAGTGCTAGATCCCGGACAGGGAATGATGGTACGCAGTATTTT.

In this sample, this clonotype turned up many times. The chain combines TRBV7-8 with TRBJ1-6, with D unclear. This CDR3 is built from 15 residues. CDR1 and CDR2 (germline): SGHVS, FQNEAQ. V dropped 3 bases and J dropped 2 bases, with 8 bases sitting between them. As DNA, the CDR3 is TGTGCCAGCAGCTTCATTCAGGCCTATAATTCACCCCTCCACTTT. It is translated as CASSFIQAYNSPLHF.

A few counts support this clonotype. This sequence joins TRBV7-2 and TRBJ2-1, with a weak D call TRBD2 (6 bases). Germline-derived CDR1 and CDR2 are SGHTA and FQGNSA. CDR3 length: 16 residues. Deletions cut 2 bases from V and 0 bases from J, with 11 bases between. CDR3 in amino acids: CASSLRRVSSYNEQFF. The CDR3 DNA reads TGTGCCAGCAGCTTAAGGAGGGTAAGCTCCTACAATGAGCAGTTCTTC.

This clonotype was detected only a few times. The chain links TRBV5-1 to TRBJ2-5; D is ambiguous. There are 16 residues in the CDR3. CDR1 SGHRS and CDR2 YFSETQ come from the germline V gene. V lost 0 bases to trimming and J lost 2 bases, with 14 bases between them. CDR3 sequence (DNA): TGCGCCAGCAGCTTGGCCCTCACGGGCCGTCAAGAGACCCAGTACTTC. Protein: CASSLALTGRQETQYF.

This clonotype came up many times. V and J are TRBV7-6 and TRBJ1-1, with TRBD1 as a possible D gene (5 bases). V was pared by 4 bases and J by 2 bases, with 11 bases between. The CDR3 runs 14 residues. Germline V gene lookup returns CDR1 SGHVS and CDR2 FNYEAQ. The CDR3 here is CASSWGGPNTEAFF. As DNA, the CDR3 is TGTGCCAGCAGCTGGGGGGGTCCAAACACTGAAGCTTTCTTT.

This clonotype appeared a few times. The J gene is TRBJ2-3, the V gene TRBV5-6, with TRBD2 as a possible D gene (6 bases). The germline V and J ends were trimmed by 6 bases and 3 bases, with 20 bases remaining between them. Germline CDR1 reads SGHDT; CDR2 reads YYEEEE. This CDR3 contains 16 residues. The CDR3 loop is CASTPGGVLSTDTQYF. The DNA for the CDR3 is TGTGCCAGCACCCCCGGAGGGGTCCTCTCTACAGATACGCAGTATTTT.

Ten or more counts support this clonotype. V gene TRBV5-1 combines with J gene TRBJ2-7; D may be TRBD2 (5 bases). The V end lost 4 bases, the J end lost 5 bases, and 13 bases lay between the germline ends. Germline CDR1 and CDR2: SGHRS and YFSETQ. This CDR3 is built from 13 residues. For the CDR3, the DNA is TGCGCCAGCAGCCTCGGTGGAGGTAACGAGCAGTACTTC. This gives the protein CASSLGGGNEQYF. The full variable domain, its missing parts supplied by reference TRBV5-1 and TRBJ2-7, is KAGVTQTPRYLIKTRGQQVTLSCSPISGHRSVSWYQQTPGQGLQFLFEYFSETQRNKGNFPGRFSGRQFSNSRSEMNVSTLELGDSALYLCASSLGGGNEQYFGPGTRLTVT.

This clonotype appeared many times. The gene calls are TRBV21-1 and TRBJ2-7; the table gives TRBD2 as D, unverified against the DNA. TRBV21-1 is a recognized pseudogene. The CDR3 covers 15 residues. The CDR3 DNA is TGTGCCAGCAGCAAACGCGAAGCGGGAGGAACGGGTCCCTACTTC. Amino acid sequence: CASSKREAGGTGPYF.

Points on this clonotype: A much larger clone is a single base away; this may be a read error. V is TRBV6-1 and J is TRBJ1-5; possibly TRBD1 for D (5 bases). Germline CDR1 MNHNS, CDR2 SASEGT. The CDR3 runs 13 residues. The CDR3 nucleotides read TGTGCCAGCAGAGGGGCGAGCAATCAGCCCCGGCATTTT. Encoded protein: CASRGASNQPRHF.

This clonotype was picked up many times. V usage is TRBV7-7 and J usage is TRBJ2-5; weak D call: TRBD1 (6 bases). V lost 1 base and J lost 4, with 13 bases in between. Germline assignment: CDR1 SSHAT and CDR2 FNYEAQ (reference sequence). CDR3 length equals 15 residues. CDR3 nucleotides: TGTGCCAGCAGCTTAGGGACAGTATCTATAGAGACCCAGTACTTC. Encoded protein: CASSLGTVSIETQYF.